This T cell receptor (beta chain) is drawn from a study of blood T cells in healthy people across ages. Whole-study results and caveats: Diversity estimated from one million T cells was considered an underestimate. Age brought a roughly linear fall in TCR beta diversity measured per million T cells. Naive CD4+ cells and diversity were both higher in long-lived donors than in aged donors. In these data, TCR beta diversity tracked strongly with naive T cell percentage.

Through a sample-barcoded 5' primer and a J-beta primer mix, a second PCR was run for roughly 7 to 12 cycles. In TCRdb, the 5' RACE reads were re-called with MiXCR into one record per CDR3 protein. The sample has about 1.8 million distinct CDR3 sequences, roughly 50% seen once. This clonotype occurred a few times. Its cognate antigen is unknown. Unmatched junction bases numbered 2, after V lost 0 bases and J lost 8 bases. Per germline, CDR1 LGHNA and CDR2 YSLEER. The CDR3 runs 13 residues. V and J are TRBV4-3 and TRBJ1-1, with TRBD1 matching over 8 bases. Sequences were obtained from blood. The clonotype was recovered from a middle-aged woman in good health. DNA for the CDR3: TGCGCCAGCAGCCAAGATCGGGACAGGGAAGCTTTCTTT. Its protein product is CASSQDRDREAFF.